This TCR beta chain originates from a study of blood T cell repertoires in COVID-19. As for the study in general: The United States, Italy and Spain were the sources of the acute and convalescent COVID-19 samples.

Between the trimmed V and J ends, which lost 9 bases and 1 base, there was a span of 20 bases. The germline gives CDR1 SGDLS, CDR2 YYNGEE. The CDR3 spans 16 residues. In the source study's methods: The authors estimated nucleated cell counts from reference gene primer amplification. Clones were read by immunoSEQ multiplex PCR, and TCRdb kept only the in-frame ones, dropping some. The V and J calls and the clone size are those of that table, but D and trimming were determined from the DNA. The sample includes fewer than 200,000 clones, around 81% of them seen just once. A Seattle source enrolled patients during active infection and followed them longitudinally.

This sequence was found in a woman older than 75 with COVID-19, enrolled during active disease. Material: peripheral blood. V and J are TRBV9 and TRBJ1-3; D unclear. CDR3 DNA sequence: TGTGCCAACACACCACTTGGGCCAGCATCTGGAAACACCATATATTTT. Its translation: CANTPLGPASGNTIYF.